This T cell receptor (beta chain) derives from a study of human T cells and chemical hapten exposure (dated by TCRdb to the early 2020s). About the full investigation: For sensitization, 2% DPC in acetone was applied to a 2 cm by 2 cm area of upper inner arm skin. Libraries were pooled for sequencing, and variation in per-sample TCR yields was attributed mainly to small differences in library volumes within the pool. This study followed changes in the peripheral blood TCR repertoire in vivo during primary and secondary sensitization of alopecia patients to the hapten diphenylcyclopropenone (DPC). Throughout the roughly 24-week study period, patients were also given weekly therapeutic DPC doses on the scalp. Around 29 alopecia patients provided blood for TCR sequencing at one to four time points (pre-sensitization, 2, 6 and 24 weeks). Blood was sampled from patients pre-sensitization (week 0) and at 2, 6 and about 24 weeks after DPC sensitization. Patch testing on the upper back used Finn chambers containing 0.01% DPC, with scoring done after 6 days according to International Contact Dermatitis Research Group standards. The patient cohort, mostly female, included alopecia areata with under or over 50% scalp involvement, alopecia totalis and alopecia universalis.

Details on this clonotype: The antigen it binds to is not known. The sample holds no much larger clone one base away, and base qualities are not on file.

Library preparation employed RACE. Sequenced using a NextSeq 500. During library preparation, unique molecular identifiers were attached to individual cDNA molecules so that TCRs could be counted quantitatively and reproducibly. Each blood RNA sample was used to sequence both TCR alpha and TCR beta chains. Per the original workflow: The median number of TCRs per sample was over 95,000, ranging from about 23,224 to 690,600. V, J and CDR3 annotation of the TCR reads was performed with the Decombinator software suite. Every sample was subsampled to the same number of TCRs (28,000) for the PS versus PT1 abundance plots. Expanded TCRs were defined as absent before sensitization and observed at least eight times at the 2-week time point. TCRdb ran its own pipeline on the public reads, namely fastp trimming at Q25 and MiXCR clone calling, and kept in-frame beta chains. Rows with one shared CDR3 protein collapse into an entry with the most common genes and DNA. V and J calls and clone size were set by TCRdb, not the authors. This sample has tens of thousands of distinct CDR3 sequences in its table, and approximately 10% of those were observed once. Of the sample, around 3.2% falls within the top ten clones.

Paper-wide results and their limitations: The number of TCRs above 1 in 1000 frequency did not change with DPC sensitization; there was no evidence of global repertoire structure alterations. Repeated subsampling changed both the strength of the expansion versus patch-test correlation and the threshold at which the correlation became significant. Expanded TCRs formed significantly more large CDR3 similarity clusters than pre-sensitization or healthy control sets, consistent with antigen-driven responses. Patch test score was positively correlated with the number of PT1 expanded TCRs, with significance at thresholds 8, 16 and 32 but not at 4. Because every patient had alopecia, a presumed autoimmune disease, the patients' immune response might differ from that of healthy individuals.

The time point label for this specimen denotes: patch test 1, 2 weeks after DPC sensitization. What this sample's treatment or condition label stands for: therapeutic diphenylcyclopropenone sensitization with weekly scalp DPC. At every patch-test visit, the blood draw took place before the patch test was put on. Eligible patients were aged 18 to 70, diagnosed with alopecia, deemed suitable for DPC therapy, and excluded if pregnant. Total RNA was extracted from unfractionated whole blood collected in Tempus Blood RNA tubes. Trimming removed 6 bases from V and 8 bases from J, leaving 20 bases between the germline ends. According to the germline V gene (reference sequence), CDR1 reads DFQATT and CDR2 reads SNEGSKA. The CDR3 spans 15 residues, from the cysteine through the phenylalanine. Only CDR3 DNA is held: 45 bases, read in frame from base 1.

The sequence is built from TRBV20-1 and TRBJ1-6; the D gene is perhaps TRBD1, from 5 matching bases. The sample was whole blood, taken in connection with sensitization to the hapten diphenylcyclopropenone (DPC). The TCR comes from a woman aged 55-69 years with alopecia areata. Some clones in this sample may be carry-over from other donors' samples. For the CDR3, the sequence is CSAKNPGTADSPLHF. In nucleotide form, the sequence is TGCAGTGCCAAAAACCCTGGGACGGCCGATTCACCCCTCCACTTT.